What follows describes a single T cell receptor (beta chain). Its specificity is not known. The sample comes from a study of T cell repertoires in cytomegalovirus infection. From germline, CDR1 is DFQATT and CDR2 SNEGSKA (reference sequence). Germline trimming cut 5 bases from V and 8 bases from J; bases unmatched to any gene: 7. The CDR3 extends over 15 amino acids. A single record per CDR3 protein comes from TCRdb applying MiXCR to the reads. This table holds roughly 310,000 distinct CDR3 sequences, about 27% found once. The source is a human donor in good health (CMV status not recorded). Some clones in this sample may be carry-over from other donors' samples. The chain couples TRBV20-1 to TRBJ2-1; 15 bases are shared with TRBD2. Sequencing used cultured PBMCs, obtained from culture after CMV antigen stimulation. CDR3: CSAAWTSGGEDEQFF. The CDR3 DNA follows: TGCAGTGCTGCTTGGACTAGCGGGGGGGAGGATGAGCAGTTCTTC.